The 10 T cell receptor beta chains below all came from one sample that was sequenced in a study of T cells in Graves' hyperthyroidism and ophthalmopathy. It was RNA transcripts that yielded the amplified TCR beta CDR3 regions. HTBI primers were used for first-round RT-PCR of the TCR CDR3. TCRdb fed the multiplex PCR reads into MiXCR, producing one record per CDR3 protein. The sample records roughly 720,000 distinct CDR3 sequences, roughly a sixth being singletons. The specimen was blood. Source of these receptors: a man aged 50 to 60 with Graves' hyperthyroidism.

This clonotype was observed a handful of times. The rearrangement joins TRBV10-3 to TRBJ2-3, with 8 bases identical to TRBD2. Germline trimming cut 10 bases from V and 2 bases from J; bases unmatched to any gene: 11. This CDR3 has 15 amino acids. From germline, CDR1 is ENHRY and CDR2 SYGVKD. This chain's CDR3 is CATRGGQLLTDTQYF. CDR3 sequence (DNA): TGTGCCACCCGGGGGGGGCAGCTTCTCACAGATACGCAGTATTTT.

The rearrangement links TRBV7-9 to TRBJ2-1, with TRBD2 as a possible D gene (6 bases). CDR1 is SEHNR and CDR2 is FQNEAQ in the germline V gene (reference sequence). The germline V and J ends were trimmed by 1 base and 6 bases, with 13 bases remaining between them. The CDR3 spans 15 residues. In DNA, the CDR3 is TGTGCCAGCAGCTTAGGGTCTAGGAGGGGCAATGAGCAGTTCTTC. Translating gives CASSLGSRRGNEQFF.

The table lists this clonotype with many counts. The chain uses TRBV12-3 or TRBV12-4 and TRBJ2-5; 8 nucleotides match TRBD1. The CDR3 length is 14 residues. Unmatched junction bases numbered 9, after V lost 10 bases and J lost 2 bases. DNA of the CDR3: TGTGCCACCGGACAGGGTACCCCACAAGAGACCCAGTACTTC. Translated, it gives CATGQGTPQETQYF.

This clonotype turned up a few times. V gene TRBV20-1 combines with J gene TRBJ2-5; 10 bases line up with TRBD2. Trimming at V came to 6 bases and at J to 5 bases, leaving 9 bases not matched to a gene. CDR3 length: 14 amino acids. Germline CDR1 reads DFQATT; CDR2 reads SNEGSKA (reference sequence). For the CDR3, the DNA is TGCAGTGCATTCAGCGGGAGGGCCGAGGAGACCCAGTACTTC. This gives the protein CSAFSGRAEETQYF.

This clonotype was detected only a few times. The rearrangement links TRBV19 to TRBJ2-7, with a possible D match to TRBD1 (6 bases). The CDR3 is made up of 14 amino acids. Between the trimmed V and J ends, which lost 3 bases and 2 bases, there was a span of 11 bases. CDR1 and CDR2 from the germline V gene are LNHDA and SQIVND (reference sequence). CDR3 coding DNA: TGTGCCAGTAGTATGATGGGGGCAACCTACGAGCAGTACTTC. Residues: CASSMMGATYEQYF.

This clonotype was seen at least ten times. The chain links TRBV7-8 to TRBJ2-7; TRBD1 agrees at 9 bases. J gave up 0 bases and V 5 bases, and 5 bases lay outside the gene matches. The CDR3 totals 15 residues. Germline V lookup: CDR1 SGHVS, CDR2 FQNEAQ. The CDR3, as DNA: TGTGCCAGCAGCCCAGACAGGGGGAGCTCCTACGAGCAGTACTTC. It codes for CASSPDRGSSYEQYF.

There are many counts of this clonotype. This chain connects TRBV7-3 to TRBJ2-3, with a tentative D call TRBD2 (6 bases). Germline CDR1 SGHTA, CDR2 FQGTGA. Trimming shortened V by 5 bases and J by 2 bases, and 11 bases separated the two germline ends. This CDR3 has 14 residues. The CDR3 here is CASSLAGFTDTQYF. The CDR3 DNA reads TGTGCCAGCAGCCTGGCGGGGTTCACAGATACGCAGTATTTT.

This chain uses TRBV29-1 with TRBJ2-2; 9 bases are shared with TRBD2. From germline, CDR1 is SQVTM and CDR2 ANQGSEA. The V gene end was trimmed by 5 bases and the J gene end by 1 base; junction bases not matched to a gene: 2. There are 14 residues in the CDR3. CDR3: CSVPSGKNTGELFF. CDR3 DNA sequence: TGCAGCGTTCCTAGCGGGAAGAACACCGGGGAGCTGTTTTTT.

This clonotype was found many times. V usage is TRBV27 and J usage is TRBJ2-1; a possible D gene is TRBD2 (6 bases). Germline V lookup: CDR1 MNHEY, CDR2 SMNVEV (reference sequence). Trimming took off 3 bases at V and 4 bases at J, with 13 bases between the two ends. This CDR3 is built from 15 residues. The CDR3 is CASSFDGSGYNEQFF. The CDR3 coding sequence is TGTGCCAGCAGTTTTGACGGGAGTGGGTACAATGAGCAGTTCTTC.

There are a few counts of this clonotype. The chain carries TRBV7-9 and TRBJ1-4; 9 nucleotides line up with TRBD1. Germline V gene sequence: CDR1 SEHNR, CDR2 FQNEAQ (reference sequence). With V trimmed by 4 bases and J by 8 bases, 5 bases remained unmatched. This CDR3 region has 14 residues. DNA for the CDR3: TGTGCCAGCAGCTCCGGGACAGGGTGGGAAAAACTGTTTTTT. Translated: CASSSGTGWEKLFF.